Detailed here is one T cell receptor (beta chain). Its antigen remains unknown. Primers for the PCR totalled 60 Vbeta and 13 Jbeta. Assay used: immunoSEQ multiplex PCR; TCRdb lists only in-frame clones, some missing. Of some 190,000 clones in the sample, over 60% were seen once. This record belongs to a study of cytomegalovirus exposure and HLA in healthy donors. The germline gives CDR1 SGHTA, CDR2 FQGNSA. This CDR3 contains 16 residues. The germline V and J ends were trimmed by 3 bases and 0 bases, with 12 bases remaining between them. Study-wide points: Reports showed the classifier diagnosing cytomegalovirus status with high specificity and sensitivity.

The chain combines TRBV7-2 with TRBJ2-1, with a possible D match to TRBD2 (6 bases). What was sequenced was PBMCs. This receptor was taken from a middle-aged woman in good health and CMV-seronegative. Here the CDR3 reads CASSFGGVPSYNEQFF. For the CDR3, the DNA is TGTGCCAGCAGCTTTGGAGGGGTTCCCTCCTACAATGAGCAGTTCTTC. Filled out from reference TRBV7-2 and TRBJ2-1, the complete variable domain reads GAGVSQSPSNKVTEKGKDVELRCDPISGHTALYWYRQSLGQGLEFLIYFQGNSAPDKSGLPSDRFSAERTGGSVSTLTIQRTQQEDSAVYLCASSFGGVPSYNEQFFGPGTRLTVL.